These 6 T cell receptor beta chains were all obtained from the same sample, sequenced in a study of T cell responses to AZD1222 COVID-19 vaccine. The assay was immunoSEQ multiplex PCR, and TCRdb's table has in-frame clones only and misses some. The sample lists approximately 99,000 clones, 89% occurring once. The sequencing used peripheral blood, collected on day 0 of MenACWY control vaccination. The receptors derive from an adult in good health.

Here the CDR3 DNA reads TGTGCCAGCAGCCAAGATCAGTGGTCAGGCCAAGAGACCCAGTACTTC. It yields the protein CASSQDQWSGQETQYF. This chain links TRBV3-1 (or the pseudogene TRBV3-2) with TRBJ2-5; no clear D. Germline V CDR1 and CDR2: LGHDT, YNNKEL (reference sequence). CDR3 size: 16 residues. V was trimmed by 0 bases and J by 1 base, leaving 12 bases between them.

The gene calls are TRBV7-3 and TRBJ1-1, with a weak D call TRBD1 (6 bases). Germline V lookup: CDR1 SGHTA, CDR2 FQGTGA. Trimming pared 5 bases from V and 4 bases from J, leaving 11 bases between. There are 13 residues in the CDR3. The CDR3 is CASSPGVGTEAFF. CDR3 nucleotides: TGTGCCAGCAGCCCAGGGGTAGGCACTGAAGCTTTCTTT.

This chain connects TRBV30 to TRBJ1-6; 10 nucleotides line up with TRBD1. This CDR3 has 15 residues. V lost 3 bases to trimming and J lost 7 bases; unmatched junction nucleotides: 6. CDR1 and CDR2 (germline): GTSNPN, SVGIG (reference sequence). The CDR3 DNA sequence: TGTGCCTGGAGGGCCCTGGGACAGGGGAATTCACCCCTCCACTTT. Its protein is CAWRALGQGNSPLHF.

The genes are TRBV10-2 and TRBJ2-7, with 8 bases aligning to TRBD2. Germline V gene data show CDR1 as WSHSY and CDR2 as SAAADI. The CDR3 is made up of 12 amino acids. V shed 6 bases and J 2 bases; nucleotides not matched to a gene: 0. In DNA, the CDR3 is TGCGCCAGCAGAGCGGGGGCCTACGAGCAGTACTTC. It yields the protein CASRAGAYEQYF.

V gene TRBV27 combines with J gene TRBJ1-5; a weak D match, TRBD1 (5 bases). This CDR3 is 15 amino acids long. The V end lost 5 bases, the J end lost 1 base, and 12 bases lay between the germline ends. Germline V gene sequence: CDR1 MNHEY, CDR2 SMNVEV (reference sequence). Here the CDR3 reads CASSPGGGSNQPQHF. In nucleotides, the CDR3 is TGTGCCAGCAGTCCCGGCGGGGGGAGCAATCAGCCCCAGCATTTT.

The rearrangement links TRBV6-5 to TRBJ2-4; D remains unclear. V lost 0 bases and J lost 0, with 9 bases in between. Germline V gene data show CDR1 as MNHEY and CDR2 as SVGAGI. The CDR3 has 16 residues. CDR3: CASSYSKTVAKNIQYF. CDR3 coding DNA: TGTGCCAGCAGTTACTCCAAGACCGTAGCCAAAAACATTCAGTACTTC.